This passage covers 15 T cell receptor beta chains from one sample sequenced in a study of T cell changes during pregnancy in multiple sclerosis. TCRdb's copy holds only in-frame clones and misses some; the assay was immunoSEQ multiplex PCR. The repertoire holds approximately 60,000 clones, with roughly 90% as singletons. The starting material was peripheral blood, obtained in the second trimester of pregnancy. Receptors were obtained from a female donor in good health, enrolled as a control in a pregnancy study.

The count of this clone is one. This chain joins TRBV10-3 and TRBJ2-5; 9 bases align to TRBD1. The CDR3 runs 14 residues. V lost 6 bases, J lost 4 bases, and 6 bases stayed unmatched. The V gene's germline CDR1 is ENHRY and CDR2 SYGVKD. For the CDR3, the DNA is TGTGCCATCAGGGCTTCGGGACAGGGAGAGACCCAGTACTTC. It codes for CAIRASGQGETQYF.

This sequence joins TRBV19 and TRBJ1-1; D may be TRBD1 (5 bases). This CDR3 is built from 15 residues. Germline lookup yields CDR1 LNHDA and CDR2 SQIVND (reference sequence). V gave up 3 bases and J gave up 4 bases, with 15 bases separating them. The CDR3 loop is CASSIKAGRFTEAFF. The CDR3 nucleotides are TGTGCCAGTAGTATTAAGGCAGGGCGGTTCACTGAAGCTTTCTTT. Full variable domain (remainder filled in from reference TRBV19 and TRBJ1-1): DGGITQSPKYLFRKEGQNVTLSCEQNLNHDAMYWYRQDPGQGLRLIYYSQIVNDFQKGDIAEGYSVSREKKESFPLTVTSAQKNPTAFYLCASSIKAGRFTEAFFGQGTRLTVV.

This chain joins TRBV21-1 and TRBJ2-2; the tabulated D call, TRBD2, remains unverified against the DNA. TRBV21-1 constitutes a pseudogene. This CDR3 comprises 20 residues. This chain's CDR3 is CASSKALWAGGGNNTGELFF. CDR3 DNA sequence: TGTGCCAGCAGCAAAGCGCTTTGGGCGGGAGGGGGGAATAACACCGGGGAGCTGTTTTTT.

The V and J genes are TRBV11-3 and TRBJ2-1; a possible D gene is TRBD1 (6 bases). CDR3 length: 14 amino acids. CDR1 and CDR2 (germline): SGHNT, YENEEA. Trimming took 2 bases from V and 6 from J, leaving 11 bases between them. The CDR3, as DNA: TGTGCCAGCAGCTTAACACACAGGGCCAATGAGCAGTTCTTC. Its translation: CASSLTHRANEQFF.

V gene TRBV5-1 combines with J gene TRBJ1-1; 8 bases fit TRBD1. Trimming cost V 2 bases and J 8 bases; bases outside gene matches: 2. Germline V gene data show CDR1 as SGHRS and CDR2 as YFSETQ. The CDR3 is 12 residues long. CDR3 nucleotides: TGCGCCAGCAGCTTCCGGACAGGGGAAGCTTTCTTT. Translation gives CASSFRTGEAFF.

This chain joins TRBV6-5 and TRBJ1-2; D is possibly TRBD1 (5 bases). The CDR3 spans 13 residues. The ends were cut back, 5 bases at V and 8 bases at J, with 15 bases in the middle. Looked up from germline, CDR1 is MNHEY and CDR2 is SVGAGI. For the CDR3, the DNA is TGTGCCAGCAGTCCCCGGGGGGAGCGGGGCTACACCTTC. Protein product: CASSPRGERGYTF.

J is TRBJ1-1 and V is TRBV28; TRBD1 agrees at 8 bases. Germline V gene sequence: CDR1 MDHEN, CDR2 SYDVKM. The CDR3 contains 14 residues. With 2 bases clipped from V and 3 bases from J, the junction kept 2 bases outside the gene matches. CDR3 amino acids: CASSLDRGDTEAFF. Written as DNA, the CDR3 is TGTGCCAGCAGTTTAGACAGGGGAGACACTGAAGCTTTCTTT.

This clone was detected a few times. The chain couples TRBV7-3 to TRBJ2-5; D is possibly TRBD2 (5 bases). The CDR3 is 13 amino acids. CDR1 is SGHTA, CDR2 FQGTGA, per germline. V lost 8 bases and J 0 bases, leaving 10 bases between the germline ends. The CDR3 loop is CASALANQETQYF. The CDR3 DNA reads as TGTGCCAGCGCCTTAGCGAACCAAGAGACCCAGTACTTC.

As for this clone: The sample has other DNA sequences that encode this CDR3 too. The chain employs TRBV29-1 and TRBJ2-1, with no clear D. CDR1 and CDR2 from the germline V gene are SQVTM and ANQGSEA. The CDR3 loop spans 14 amino acids. Trimming removed 3 bases at V and 0 bases at J, with 9 bases between. CDR3 in amino acids: CSVDPVSSYNEQFF. In DNA, the CDR3 is TGCAGCGTTGATCCTGTGAGCTCCTACAATGAGCAGTTCTTC.

V is TRBV6-5 and J is TRBJ2-7, with 14 bases aligning to TRBD2. Germline lookup yields CDR1 MNHEY and CDR2 SVGAGI. This CDR3 has 15 amino acids. J gave up 6 bases and V 6 bases, and 7 bases lay outside the gene matches. The CDR3 is CASSSGTSGSSEQYF. As DNA, the CDR3 is TGTGCCAGCAGCTCCGGGACTAGCGGGAGCTCCGAGCAGTACTTC.

The chain has TRBV7-9 and TRBJ1-6, with D perhaps TRBD1 (6 bases). Between the trimmed V and J ends, which lost 7 bases and 8 bases, there was a span of 9 bases. The length of the CDR3 is 12 residues. Germline CDR1 reads SEHNR; CDR2 reads FQNEAQ (reference sequence). The CDR3 sequence: CASNTGYSPLHF. As DNA, the CDR3 is TGTGCCAGCAACACAGGGTATTCACCCCTCCACTTT.

The CDR3 spells CASGSQGLAGGMNEQFF. CDR3 nucleotides: TGTGCTAGTGGTTCCCAAGGACTAGCGGGGGGGATGAATGAGCAGTTCTTC. The rearrangement links TRBV12-5 to TRBJ2-1; 15 bases map to TRBD2. The CDR3 contains 17 residues. Unmatched junction bases numbered 8, after V lost 4 bases and J lost 7 bases. Germline lookup yields CDR1 LGHNT and CDR2 FRNRAP. Complete variable domain (other parts from reference TRBV12-5 and TRBJ2-1): DARVTQTPRHKVTEMGQEVTMRCQPILGHNTVFWYRQTMMQGLELLAYFRNRAPLDDSGMPKDRFSAEMPDATLATLKIQPSEPRDSAVYFCASGSQGLAGGMNEQFFGPGTRLTVL.

This chain's CDR3 is CSAQGNTEAFF. The CDR3 DNA reads TGCAGTGCTCAGGGGAACACTGAAGCTTTCTTT. The chain carries TRBV20-1 and TRBJ1-1; D might be TRBD1 (5 bases). V gave up 5 bases and J gave up 1 base, with 5 bases separating them. This CDR3 is built from 11 residues. CDR1 is DFQATT and CDR2 is SNEGSKA in the germline V gene (reference sequence).

The V gene is TRBV10-3, the J gene TRBJ2-5, with D tentatively TRBD2 (6 bases). V gave up 3 bases and J gave up 4 bases, with 18 bases separating them. Looked up from germline, CDR1 is ENHRY and CDR2 is SYGVKD. This CDR3 is built from 16 residues. CDR3 in amino acids: CAISDRTEGRGETQYF. CDR3 DNA: TGTGCCATCAGTGACCGTACGGAGGGGCGGGGAGAGACCCAGTACTTC.

This chain links TRBV21-1 with TRBJ2-5; TRBD2 was called by the table and not checked on the DNA. TRBV21-1 has pseudogene status. The CDR3 covers 16 residues. CDR3 loop: CASSLRKREYQETQYF. For the CDR3, the DNA is TGTGCCAGCAGCCTCCGGAAAAGGGAGTACCAAGAGACCCAGTACTTC.